One T cell receptor (beta chain) is described in this entry. No antigen is known for it. This record comes from a study of cytomegalovirus exposure and HLA in healthy donors. Study-wide results and limits: With later analysis, a missense DCLRE1C variant became linked to TCR beta V- and J-gene trimming. High sensitivity and specificity were reportedly achieved when the classifier diagnosed cytomegalovirus status. Most TCR sequences were seen very rarely across donors, but some public TCRs occurred in many. Among TCR beta chains of equal frequency, HLA-associated ones were more clonally expanded in a later analysis.

Amplification used 60 Vbeta primers and 13 Jbeta primers. Some clones are missing from TCRdb's copy, which holds only in-frame ones; the method was immunoSEQ multiplex PCR. Of fewer than 200,000 clones in the sample, around 90% are singletons; the top ten hold around 1%. Trimming left V 4 bases short and J 1 base short, with 13 bases between. The CDR3 consists of 14 residues. CDR1 and CDR2 (germline): SQVTM, ANQGSEA. The chain recombines TRBV29-1 with TRBJ2-5; D gene ambiguous. Sequenced input: PBMCs. This TCR was sampled from a boy between 2 and 15 years old in good health and CMV-seronegative. The CDR3 nucleotides read TGCAGCGTTGGTCTCCTTTTAATCCAAGAGACCCAGTACTTC. As protein: CSVGLLLIQETQYF.